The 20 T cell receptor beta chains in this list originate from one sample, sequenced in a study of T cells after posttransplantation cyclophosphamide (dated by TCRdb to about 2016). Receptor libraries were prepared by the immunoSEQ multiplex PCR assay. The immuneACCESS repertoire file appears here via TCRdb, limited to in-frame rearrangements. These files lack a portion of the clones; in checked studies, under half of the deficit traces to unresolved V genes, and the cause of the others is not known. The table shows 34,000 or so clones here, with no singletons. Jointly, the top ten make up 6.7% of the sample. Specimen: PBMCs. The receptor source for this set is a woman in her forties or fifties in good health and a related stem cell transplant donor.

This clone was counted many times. The CDR3 loop is CASSTSGRPYEQYF. The CDR3 coding sequence is TGCGCCAGCAGTACTAGCGGACGACCCTACGAGCAGTACTTC. This chain connects TRBV10-1 to TRBJ2-7; 8 bases are a match to TRBD2. Germline CDR1 and CDR2: WNHNN and SYGVQD (reference sequence). The CDR3 runs to 14 residues. Trimming removed 5 bases from V and 2 bases from J; junction bases left unmatched: 5.

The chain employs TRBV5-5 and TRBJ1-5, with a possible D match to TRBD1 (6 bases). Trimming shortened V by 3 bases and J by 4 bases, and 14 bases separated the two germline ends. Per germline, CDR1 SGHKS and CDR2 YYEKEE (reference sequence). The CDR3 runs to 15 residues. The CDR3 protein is CASSYRDTRNQPQHF. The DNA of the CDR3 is TGTGCCAGCAGCTACCGGGACACCCGAAATCAGCCCCAGCATTTT.

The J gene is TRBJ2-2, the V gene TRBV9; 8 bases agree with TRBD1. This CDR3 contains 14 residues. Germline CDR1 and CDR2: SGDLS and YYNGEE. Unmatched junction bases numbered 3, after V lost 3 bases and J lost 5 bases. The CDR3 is CASSANRGTGELFF. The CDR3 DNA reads TGTGCCAGCAGCGCGAACAGGGGGACCGGGGAGCTGTTTTTT. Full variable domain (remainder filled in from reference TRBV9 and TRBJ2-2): DSGVTQTPKHLITATGQRVTLRCSPRSGDLSVYWYQQSLDQGLQFLIQYYNGEERAKGNILERFSAQQFPDLHSELNLSSLELGDSALYFCASSANRGTGELFFGEGSRLTVL.

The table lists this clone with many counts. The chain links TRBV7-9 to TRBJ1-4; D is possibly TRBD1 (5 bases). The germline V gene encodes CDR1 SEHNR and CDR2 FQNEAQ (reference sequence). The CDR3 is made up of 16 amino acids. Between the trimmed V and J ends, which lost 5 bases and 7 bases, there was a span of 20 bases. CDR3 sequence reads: CASSPAVAGEGEKLFF. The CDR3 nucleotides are TGTGCCAGCAGCCCCGCGGTGGCGGGGGAGGGTGAAAAACTGTTTTTT.

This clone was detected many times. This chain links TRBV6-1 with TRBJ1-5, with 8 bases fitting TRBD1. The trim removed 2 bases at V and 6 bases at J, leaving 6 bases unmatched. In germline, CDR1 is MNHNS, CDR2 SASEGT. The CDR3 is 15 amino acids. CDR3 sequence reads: CASSERTGILQPQHF. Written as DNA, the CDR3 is TGTGCCAGCAGTGAAAGGACAGGGATTCTTCAGCCCCAGCATTTT.

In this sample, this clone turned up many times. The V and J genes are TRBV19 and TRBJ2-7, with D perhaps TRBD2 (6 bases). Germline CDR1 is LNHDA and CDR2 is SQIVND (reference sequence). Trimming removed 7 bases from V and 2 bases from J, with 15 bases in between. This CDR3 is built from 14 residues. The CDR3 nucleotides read TGTGCCAGTACCGCGGGAACCCCCGCCTACGAGCAGTACTTC. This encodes CASTAGTPAYEQYF.

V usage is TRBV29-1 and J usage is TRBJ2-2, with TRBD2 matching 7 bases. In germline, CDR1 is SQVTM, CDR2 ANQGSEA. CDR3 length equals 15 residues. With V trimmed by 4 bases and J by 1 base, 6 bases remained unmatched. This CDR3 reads CSVAGEGRNTGELFF. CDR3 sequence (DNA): TGCAGCGTTGCCGGGGAGGGTAGGAACACCGGGGAGCTGTTTTTT.

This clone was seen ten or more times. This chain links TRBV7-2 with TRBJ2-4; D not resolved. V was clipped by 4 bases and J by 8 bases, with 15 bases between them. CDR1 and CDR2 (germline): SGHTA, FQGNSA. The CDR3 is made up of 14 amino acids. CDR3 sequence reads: CASSSPERRHIQYF. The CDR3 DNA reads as TGTGCCAGCAGCTCGCCGGAGCGACGACACATTCAGTACTTC.

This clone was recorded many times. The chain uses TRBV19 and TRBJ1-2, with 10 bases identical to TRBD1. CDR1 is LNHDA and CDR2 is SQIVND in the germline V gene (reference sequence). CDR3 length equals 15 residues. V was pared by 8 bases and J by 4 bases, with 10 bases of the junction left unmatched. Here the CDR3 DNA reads TGTGCCAGTGCATGGGGGACAGGGGAAGGCTATGGCTACACCTTC. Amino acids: CASAWGTGEGYGYTF. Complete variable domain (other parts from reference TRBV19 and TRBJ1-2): DGGITQSPKYLFRKEGQNVTLSCEQNLNHDAMYWYRQDPGQGLRLIYYSQIVNDFQKGDIAEGYSVSREKKESFPLTVTSAQKNPTAFYLCASAWGTGEGYGYTFGSGTRLTVV.

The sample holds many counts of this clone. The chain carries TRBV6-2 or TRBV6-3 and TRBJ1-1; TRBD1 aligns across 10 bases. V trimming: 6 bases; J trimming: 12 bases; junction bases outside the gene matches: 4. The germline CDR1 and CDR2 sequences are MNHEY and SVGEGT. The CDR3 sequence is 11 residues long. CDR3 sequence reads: CASSRDRGTFF. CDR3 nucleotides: TGTGCCAGCAGCCGGGACAGGGGAACTTTCTTT.

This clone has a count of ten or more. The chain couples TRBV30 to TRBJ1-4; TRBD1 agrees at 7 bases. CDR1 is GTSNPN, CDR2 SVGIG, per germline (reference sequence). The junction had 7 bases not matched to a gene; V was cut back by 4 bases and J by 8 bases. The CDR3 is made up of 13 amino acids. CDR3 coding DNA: TGTGCCTGGATGGGCAGGGGGACGGAAAAACTGTTTTTT. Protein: CAWMGRGTEKLFF.

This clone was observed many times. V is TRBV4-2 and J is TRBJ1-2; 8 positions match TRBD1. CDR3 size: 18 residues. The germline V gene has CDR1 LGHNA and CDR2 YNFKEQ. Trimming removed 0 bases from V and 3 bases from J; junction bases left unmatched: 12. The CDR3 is CASSQEVLGQVQYYGYTF. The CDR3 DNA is TGTGCCAGCAGCCAAGAGGTTCTGGGACAGGTACAATACTATGGCTACACCTTC.

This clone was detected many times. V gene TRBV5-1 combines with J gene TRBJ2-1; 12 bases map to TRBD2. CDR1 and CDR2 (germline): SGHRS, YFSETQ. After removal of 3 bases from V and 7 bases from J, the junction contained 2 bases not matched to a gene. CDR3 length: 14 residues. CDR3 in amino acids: CASSSSGRGNEQFF. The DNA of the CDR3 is TGCGCCAGCAGCTCTAGCGGGAGGGGGAATGAGCAGTTCTTC. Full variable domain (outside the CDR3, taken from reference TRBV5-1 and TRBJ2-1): KAGVTQTPRYLIKTRGQQVTLSCSPISGHRSVSWYQQTPGQGLQFLFEYFSETQRNKGNFPGRFSGRQFSNSRSEMNVSTLELGDSALYLCASSSSGRGNEQFFGPGTRLTVL.

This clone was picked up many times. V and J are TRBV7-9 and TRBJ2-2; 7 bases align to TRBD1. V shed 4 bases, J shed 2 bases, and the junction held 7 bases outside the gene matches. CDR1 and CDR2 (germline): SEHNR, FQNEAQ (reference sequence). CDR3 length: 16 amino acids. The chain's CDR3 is CASSSPGQRNTGELFF. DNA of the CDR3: TGTGCCAGCAGCTCCCCGGGACAGCGAAACACCGGGGAGCTGTTTTTT.

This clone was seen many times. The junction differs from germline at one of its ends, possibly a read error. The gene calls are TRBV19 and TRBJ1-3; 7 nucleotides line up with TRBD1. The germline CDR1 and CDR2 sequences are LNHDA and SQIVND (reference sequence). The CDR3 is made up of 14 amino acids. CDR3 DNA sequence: TGTGCCAGTAGTATAACGGCTGGCCGGACAGGACTAAATTTT. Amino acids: CASSITAGRTGLNF.

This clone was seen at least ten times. The CDR3 coding sequence is TGTGCCAGCAAGTGGACAGGGAGATCCTACGAGCAGTACTTC. Amino acids: CASKWTGRSYEQYF. V gene TRBV2 combines with J gene TRBJ2-7; TRBD1 matches 8 bases. V trimming: 7 bases; J trimming: 1 base; junction bases outside the gene matches: 6. CDR1 and CDR2 from the germline V gene are SNHLY and FYNNEI. The CDR3 runs to 14 residues. The full variable domain, with the rest looked up from reference TRBV2 and TRBJ2-7, is EPEVTQTPSHQVTQMGQEVILRCVPISNHLYFYWYRQILGQKVEFLVSFYNNEISEKSEIFDDQFSVERPDGSNFTLKIRSTKLEDSAMYFCASKWTGRSYEQYFGPGTRLTVT.

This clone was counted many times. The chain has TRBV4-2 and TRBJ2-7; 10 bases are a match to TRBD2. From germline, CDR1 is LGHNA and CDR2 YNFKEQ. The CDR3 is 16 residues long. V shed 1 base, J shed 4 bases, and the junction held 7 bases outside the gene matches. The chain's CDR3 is CASSQVLAGEVYEQYF. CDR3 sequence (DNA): TGTGCCAGCAGCCAAGTCCTAGCGGGAGAGGTATACGAGCAGTACTTC.

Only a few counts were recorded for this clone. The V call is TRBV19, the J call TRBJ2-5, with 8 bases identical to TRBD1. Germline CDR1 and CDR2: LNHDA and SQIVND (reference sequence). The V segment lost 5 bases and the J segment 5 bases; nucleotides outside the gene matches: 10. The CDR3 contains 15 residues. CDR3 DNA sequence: TGTGCCAGTAGTTCGACAGGGGTGCCTTCGGAGACCCAGTACTTC. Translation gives CASSSTGVPSETQYF.

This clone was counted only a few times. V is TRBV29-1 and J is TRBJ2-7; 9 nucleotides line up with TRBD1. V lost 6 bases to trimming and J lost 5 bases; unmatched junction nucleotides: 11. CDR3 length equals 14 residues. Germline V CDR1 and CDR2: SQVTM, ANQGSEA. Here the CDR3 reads CSVTRDRAVHEQYF. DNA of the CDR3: TGCAGCGTGACCCGGGACAGGGCGGTCCACGAGCAGTACTTC.

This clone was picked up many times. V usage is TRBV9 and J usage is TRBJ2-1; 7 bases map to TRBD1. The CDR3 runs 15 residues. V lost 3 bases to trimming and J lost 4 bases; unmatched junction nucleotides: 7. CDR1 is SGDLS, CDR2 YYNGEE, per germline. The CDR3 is CASSDSGQTYNEQFF. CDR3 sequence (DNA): TGTGCCAGCAGCGACTCGGGACAGACTTACAATGAGCAGTTCTTC.